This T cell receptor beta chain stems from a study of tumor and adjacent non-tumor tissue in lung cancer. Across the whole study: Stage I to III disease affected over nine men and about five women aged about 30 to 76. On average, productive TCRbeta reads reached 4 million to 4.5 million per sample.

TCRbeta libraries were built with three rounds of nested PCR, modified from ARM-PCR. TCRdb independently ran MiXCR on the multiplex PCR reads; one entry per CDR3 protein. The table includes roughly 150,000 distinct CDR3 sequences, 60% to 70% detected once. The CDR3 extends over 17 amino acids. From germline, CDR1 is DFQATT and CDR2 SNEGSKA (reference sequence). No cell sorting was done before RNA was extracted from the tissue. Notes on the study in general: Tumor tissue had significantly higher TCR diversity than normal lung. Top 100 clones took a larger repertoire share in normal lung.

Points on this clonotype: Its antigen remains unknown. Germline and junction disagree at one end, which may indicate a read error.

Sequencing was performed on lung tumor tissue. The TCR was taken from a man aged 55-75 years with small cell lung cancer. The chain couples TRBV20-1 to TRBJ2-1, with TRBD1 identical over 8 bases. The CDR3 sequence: CSASSTGGILSFNEQFF. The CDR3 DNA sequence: TGCAGTGCTAGTTCAACAGGGGGAATCCTCTCCTTCAATGAGCAGTTCTTC.